The rows below give T cell receptor beta chains drawn from one sample of a study of cytomegalovirus exposure and HLA in healthy donors. Sequenced by immunoSEQ multiplex PCR; TCRdb stores in-frame clones only, minus some. The sample includes approximately 100,000 clones, around 80% seen only once; the top ten take approximately 1.5%. The sample comprised PBMCs. The receptors stem from a woman between 35 and 50 years old in good health and CMV-seronegative. CDR3s include the opening cysteine and the closing phenylalanine or tryptophan. D genes are given only for firm matches. Clone size, where shown, is once, few, many, or a class for clones that have expanded.

V,D,size,J,length,CDR3,DNA
TRBV19,TRBD1,NA,TRBJ1-6,13,CASNQGGNSPLHF,TGTGCCAGTAATCAGGGGGGAAATTCACCCCTCCACTTT
TRBV4-2,NA,few,TRBJ2-7,14,CASSLTPEYTEQYF,TGTGCCAGCAGCCTGACTCCCGAGTACACCGAGCAGTACTTC
TRBV7-9,TRBD2,NA,TRBJ2-1,15,CASSLAASGLNEQFF,TGTGCCAGCAGCTTAGCGGCTAGCGGCCTCAATGAGCAGTTCTTC
TRBV7-9,TRBD1,NA,TRBJ1-1,13,CALITGEDTEAFF,TGTGCCCTTATAACAGGGGAAGACACTGAAGCTTTCTTT
TRBV10-2,NA,NA,TRBJ1-3,14,CASKSVISGNTIYF,TGCGCCAGCAAATCCGTAATCTCTGGAAACACCATATATTTT
TRBV4-1,NA,NA,TRBJ1-6,14,CASSQGTNGPPLHF,TGCGCCAGCAGCCAAGGGACAAACGGTCCACCCCTCCACTTT
TRBV11-2,TRBD1,few,TRBJ2-7,15,CASSPLGQGSDEQYF,TGTGCCAGCAGCCCCCTGGGACAGGGATCTGACGAGCAGTACTTC
TRBV7-9,TRBD2,NA,TRBJ2-6,16,CSGGTSFLSGANVLTF,TGTTCCGGAGGGACTAGCTTTCTCTCTGGGGCCAACGTCCTGACTTTC
TRBV7-2,TRBD1,NA,TRBJ2-7,16,CASSRRTGGVSYEQYF,TGTGCCAGCAGCAGACGGACAGGGGGAGTCTCCTACGAGCAGTACTTC
TRBV7-2,TRBD1,NA,TRBJ1-5,15,CASSLQGSPNQPQHF,TGTGCCAGCAGCCTACAGGGGTCTCCCAATCAGCCCCAGCATTTT
TRBV7-6,NA,NA,TRBJ1-1,19,CASSLVRVNSERMNTEAFF,TGTGCCAGCAGCTTAGTTCGGGTAAACTCGGAGCGTATGAACACTGAAGCTTTCTTT
TRBV10-3,TRBD1,NA,TRBJ2-2,15,CAIRTGTGGTGELFF,TGTGCCATCAGAACCGGGACAGGGGGCACCGGGGAGCTGTTTTTT
TRBV29-1,TRBD2,NA,TRBJ2-7,14,CSVTTSQGFYEQYF,TGCAGCGTTACGACTAGCCAAGGGTTCTACGAGCAGTACTTC
TRBV5-1,NA,NA,TRBJ1-3,13,CASSLQGGNTIYF,TGCGCCAGCAGCTTACAGGGAGGGAACACCATATATTTT
TRBV14,NA,NA,TRBJ2-6,20,CASSGGVTGPHRSGANVLTF,TGTGCCAGCAGCGGAGGAGTGACAGGTCCACACCGCTCTGGGGCCAACGTCCTGACTTTC
TRBV28,TRBD2,once,TRBJ2-7,15,CASSLAGGPIIEQYF,TGTGCCAGCAGTTTAGCGGGAGGCCCAATTATAGAGCAGTACTTC
TRBV7-2,TRBD2,NA,TRBJ2-5,13,CASSSKREKTQYF,TGTGCCAGCAGCTCGAAGCGGGAGAAGACCCAGTACTTC
TRBV18,TRBD1,NA,TRBJ1-3,17,CASSPLPGQASGNTIYF,TGTGCCAGCTCACCTCTCCCGGGACAGGCCTCTGGAAACACCATATATTTT
TRBV10-2,TRBD1,NA,TRBJ2-1,18,CASSSQGALISSYNEQFF,TGCGCCAGCAGCTCCCAGGGGGCCCTGATAAGCTCCTACAATGAGCAGTTCTTC
TRBV5-8,NA,NA,TRBJ1-1,15,CASSLLPRTNTEAFF,TGTGCCAGCAGCCTCCTACCGCGCACGAACACTGAAGCTTTCTTT
TRBV7-9,NA,once,TRBJ1-1,11,CASTQDTEAFF,TGTGCCAGCACCCAGGACACTGAAGCTTTCTTT
TRBV4-1,TRBD1,once,TRBJ2-7,13,CASSRDRTYEQYF,TGCGCCAGCAGCCGGGACAGAACCTACGAGCAGTACTTC
TRBV6-5,NA,NA,TRBJ1-1,14,CASIQLPRGGRAFF,TGTGCCAGCATTCAACTTCCTAGGGGGGGGAGAGCTTTCTTT
TRBV19,NA,NA,TRBJ2-7,10,CACGTYEQYF,TGTGCCTGCGGCACCTACGAGCAGTACTTC
TRBV11-2,NA,NA,TRBJ2-7,12,CASSDGRGEQYF,TGTGCCAGCAGCGATGGAAGGGGCGAGCAGTACTTC
TRBV5-5,NA,NA,TRBJ1-5,15,CASSLVGQSNQPQHF,TGTGCCAGCAGCTTGGTTGGACAGAGCAATCAGCCCCAGCATTTT
TRBV7-8,NA,few,TRBJ2-2,14,CASSLLNRAGELFF,TGTGCCAGCAGCTTGTTAAACAGGGCCGGGGAGCTGTTTTTT
TRBV29-1,NA,NA,TRBJ2-7,12,CSVITGVREQYF,TGCAGCGTAATCACGGGAGTTCGCGAGCAGTACTTC
TRBV7-9,TRBD1,once,TRBJ1-2,17,CSSSFDPYRDRVNGYTF,TGTTCCAGCAGCTTTGACCCCTACCGGGACAGGGTTAATGGCTACACCTTC
TRBV7-3,NA,few,TRBJ2-5,14,CASSLSSQKETQYF,TGTGCCAGCAGCTTAAGTTCACAGAAAGAGACCCAGTACTTC
TRBV7-6,TRBD1,NA,TRBJ1-5,14,CASSPGTGSDPQHF,TGTGCCAGCAGCCCCGGGACAGGGAGTGACCCCCAGCATTTT
TRBV7-9,NA,NA,TRBJ2-4,12,CASSLAGGIQYF,TGTGCCAGCAGCTTAGCCGGGGGCATTCAGTACTTC
TRBV27,TRBD2,NA,TRBJ2-6,20,CASSLWPSGNRGTGANVLTF,TGTGCCAGCAGTTTATGGCCTAGCGGGAATAGGGGAACCGGGGCCAACGTCCTGACTTTC
TRBV9,NA,NA,TRBJ1-5,16,CASSPGVGASNQPQHF,TGTGCCAGCAGCCCGGGGGTAGGGGCTAGCAATCAGCCCCAGCATTTT
TRBV2,NA,NA,TRBJ2-5,15,CASRPQGHRQETQYF,TGTGCCAGCAGACCACAGGGACACCGCCAAGAGACCCAGTACTTC
TRBV6-5,TRBD1,once,TRBJ1-2,15,CASSLGGQGAYGYTF,TGTGCCAGCAGCCTCGGGGGACAGGGGGCCTATGGCTACACCTTC
TRBV11-2,NA,NA,TRBJ2-7,13,CASSFGSSYEQYF,TGTGCCAGCAGCTTCGGTAGCTCCTACGAGCAGTACTTC
TRBV27,NA,NA,TRBJ2-1,18,CASSLGTAVFSSYNEQFF,TGTGCCAGCAGTTTGGGGACTGCGGTTTTCAGCTCCTACAATGAGCAGTTCTTC
TRBV27,TRBD2,NA,TRBJ2-1,17,CASSLLAAQSSYNEQFF,TGTGCCAGCAGTTTACTAGCGGCACAAAGCTCCTACAATGAGCAGTTCTTC
TRBV28,NA,NA,TRBJ2-6,16,CATDEGGEAGANVLTF,TGTGCCACCGACGAAGGGGGGGAAGCTGGGGCCAACGTCCTGACTTTC